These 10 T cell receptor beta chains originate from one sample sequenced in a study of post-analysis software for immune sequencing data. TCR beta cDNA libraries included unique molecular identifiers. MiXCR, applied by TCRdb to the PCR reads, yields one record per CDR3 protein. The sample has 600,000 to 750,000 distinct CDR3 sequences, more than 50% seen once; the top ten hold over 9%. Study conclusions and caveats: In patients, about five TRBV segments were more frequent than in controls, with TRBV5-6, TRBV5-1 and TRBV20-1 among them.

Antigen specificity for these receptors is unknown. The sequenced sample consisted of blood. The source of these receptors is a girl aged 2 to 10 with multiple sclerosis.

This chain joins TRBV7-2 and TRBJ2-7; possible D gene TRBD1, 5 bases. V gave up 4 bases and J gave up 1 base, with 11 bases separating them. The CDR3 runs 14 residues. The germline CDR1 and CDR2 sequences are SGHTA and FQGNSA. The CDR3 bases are TGTGCCAGCAGCTCCCTCCAGGGATCCTACGAGCAGTACTTC. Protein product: CASSSLQGSYEQYF.

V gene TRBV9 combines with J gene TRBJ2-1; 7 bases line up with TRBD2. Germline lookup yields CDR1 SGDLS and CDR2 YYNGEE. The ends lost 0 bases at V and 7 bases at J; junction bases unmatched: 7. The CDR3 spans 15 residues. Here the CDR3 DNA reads TGTGCCAGCAGCGTAGGGGGCGGGAGAGAGAATGAGCAGTTCTTC. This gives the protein CASSVGGGRENEQFF. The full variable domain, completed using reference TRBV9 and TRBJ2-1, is DSGVTQTPKHLITATGQRVTLRCSPRSGDLSVYWYQQSLDQGLQFLIQYYNGEERAKGNILERFSAQQFPDLHSELNLSSLELGDSALYFCASSVGGGRENEQFFGPGTRLTVL.

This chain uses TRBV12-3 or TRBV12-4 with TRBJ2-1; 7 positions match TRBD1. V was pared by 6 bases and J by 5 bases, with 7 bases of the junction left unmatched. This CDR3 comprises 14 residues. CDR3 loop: CASRVTGYDNEQFF. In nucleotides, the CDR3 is TGTGCCAGCAGGGTGACAGGGTACGACAATGAGCAGTTCTTC.

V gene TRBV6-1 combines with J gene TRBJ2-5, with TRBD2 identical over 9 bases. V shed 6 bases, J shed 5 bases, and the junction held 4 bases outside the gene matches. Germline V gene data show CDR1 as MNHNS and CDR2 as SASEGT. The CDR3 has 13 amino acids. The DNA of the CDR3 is TGTGCCAGCAGGCGGGGGGGCTTGGAGACCCAGTACTTC. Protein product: CASRRGGLETQYF.

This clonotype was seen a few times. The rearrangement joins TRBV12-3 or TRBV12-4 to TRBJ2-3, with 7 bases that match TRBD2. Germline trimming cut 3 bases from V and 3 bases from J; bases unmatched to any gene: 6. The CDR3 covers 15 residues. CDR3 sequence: CASSFHTSETDTQYF. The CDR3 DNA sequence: TGTGCCAGCAGTTTTCATACTAGCGAGACAGATACGCAGTATTTT.

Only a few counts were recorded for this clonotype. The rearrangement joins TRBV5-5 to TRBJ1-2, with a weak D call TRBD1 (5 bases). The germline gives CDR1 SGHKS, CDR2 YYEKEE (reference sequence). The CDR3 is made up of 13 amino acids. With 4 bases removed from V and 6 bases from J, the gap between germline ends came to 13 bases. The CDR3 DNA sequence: TGTGCCAGCAGCGCCGGGACTTTCGATGGCTACACCTTC. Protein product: CASSAGTFDGYTF.

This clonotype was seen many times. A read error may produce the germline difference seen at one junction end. CDR3 protein: CASSRGNTEAFF. CDR3 bases: TGTGCCAGCAGCAGGGGTAACACTGAAGCTTTCTTT. The V and J genes are TRBV5-1 and TRBJ1-1; TRBD1 is a possible D gene (6 bases). The germline V gene has CDR1 SGHRS and CDR2 YFSETQ. The CDR3 covers 12 residues.

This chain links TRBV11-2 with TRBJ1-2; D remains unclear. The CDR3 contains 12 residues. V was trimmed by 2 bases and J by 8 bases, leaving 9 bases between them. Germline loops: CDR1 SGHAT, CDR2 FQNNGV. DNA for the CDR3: TGTGCCAGCAGCTTAAAGGACCGCGGCTACACCTTC. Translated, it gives CASSLKDRGYTF.

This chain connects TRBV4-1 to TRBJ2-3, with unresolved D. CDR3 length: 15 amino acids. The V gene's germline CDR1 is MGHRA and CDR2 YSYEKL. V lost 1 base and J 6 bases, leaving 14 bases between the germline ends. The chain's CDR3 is CASSQVWFLGDTQYF. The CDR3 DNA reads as TGCGCCAGCAGCCAAGTTTGGTTCTTAGGGGATACGCAGTATTTT.

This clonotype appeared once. The CDR3 spells CASSSGLGERTDTQYF. In nucleotides, the CDR3 is TGTGCCAGCAGCAGCGGGCTAGGGGAGCGGACAGATACGCAGTATTTT. The rearrangement links TRBV7-9 to TRBJ2-3, with D perhaps TRBD2 (6 bases). V lost 5 bases to trimming and J lost 3 bases, with 18 bases between them. CDR3 size: 16 residues. From germline, CDR1 is SEHNR and CDR2 FQNEAQ (reference sequence). Based on the CDR3 plus reference TRBV7-9 and TRBJ2-3, the full variable domain is DTGVSQNPRHKITKRGQNVTFRCDPISEHNRLYWYRQTLGQGPEFLTYFQNEAQLEKSRLLSDRFSAERPKGSFSTLEIQRTEQGDSAMYLCASSSGLGERTDTQYFGPGTRLTVL.